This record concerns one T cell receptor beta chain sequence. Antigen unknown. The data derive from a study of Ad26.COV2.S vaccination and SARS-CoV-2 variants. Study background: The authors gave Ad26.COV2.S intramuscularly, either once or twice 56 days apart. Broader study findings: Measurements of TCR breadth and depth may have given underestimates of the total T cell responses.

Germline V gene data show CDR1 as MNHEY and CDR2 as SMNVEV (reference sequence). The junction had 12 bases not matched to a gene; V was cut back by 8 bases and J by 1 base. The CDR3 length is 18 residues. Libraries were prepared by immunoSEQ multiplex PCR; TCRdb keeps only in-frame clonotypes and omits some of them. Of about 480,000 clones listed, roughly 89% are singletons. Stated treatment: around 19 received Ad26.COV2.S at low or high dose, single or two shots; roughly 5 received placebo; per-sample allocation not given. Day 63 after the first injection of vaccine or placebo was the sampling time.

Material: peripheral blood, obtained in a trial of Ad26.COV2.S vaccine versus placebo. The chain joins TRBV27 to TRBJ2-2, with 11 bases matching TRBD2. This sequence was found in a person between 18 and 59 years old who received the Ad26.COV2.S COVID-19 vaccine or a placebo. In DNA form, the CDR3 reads TGTGCCAGCCCCTCGTTAGCGGGAGGGCCACGGAACACCGGGGAGCTGTTTTTT. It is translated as CASPSLAGGPRNTGELFF.